This T cell receptor (beta chain) was captured in a study of somatic mutations in cytotoxic T cells in rheumatoid arthritis. Assay used: immunoSEQ multiplex PCR; TCRdb lists only in-frame clones, some missing. Found here are 21,000 or so clones, 65% to 85% of them singletons; the top ten hold 3% to 4%. Germline-derived CDR1 and CDR2 are MNHEY and SMNVEV (reference sequence). This CDR3 spans 12 amino acids. The V end was cut by 6 bases, the J end by 9 bases, with 14 bases between. The V gene is TRBV27, the J gene TRBJ1-2; possibly TRBD1 for D (5 bases). Sequences were obtained from CD8+ T cells sorted from blood. The receptor was derived from an adult with rheumatoid arthritis. In DNA, the CDR3 is TGTGCCAGCAGCCCCGGGGGGGGACGCTACACCTTC. Translating gives CASSPGGGRYTF.